The clone carrying this T cell receptor (beta chain) came up a few times. The table came from immunoSEQ multiplex PCR; TCRdb's copy has only in-frame clones and leaves some out. The sample has roughly 80,000 clones, 85% to 95% seen once. The sample originates from a study of control samples from healthy donors and cancer patients. Deletions cut 8 bases from V and 4 bases from J, with 11 bases between. Germline CDR1 reads MNHEY; CDR2 reads SMNVEV (reference sequence). The CDR3 has 12 amino acids. Sequencing was done on a sample of blood. The receptor was isolated from a woman aged 60 to 75 in good health. The chain recombines TRBV27 with TRBJ1-1; no clear D gene. In nucleotides, the CDR3 is TGTGCCAGCTCAAACCATGGCACTGAAGCTTTCTTT. Translation gives CASSNHGTEAFF.